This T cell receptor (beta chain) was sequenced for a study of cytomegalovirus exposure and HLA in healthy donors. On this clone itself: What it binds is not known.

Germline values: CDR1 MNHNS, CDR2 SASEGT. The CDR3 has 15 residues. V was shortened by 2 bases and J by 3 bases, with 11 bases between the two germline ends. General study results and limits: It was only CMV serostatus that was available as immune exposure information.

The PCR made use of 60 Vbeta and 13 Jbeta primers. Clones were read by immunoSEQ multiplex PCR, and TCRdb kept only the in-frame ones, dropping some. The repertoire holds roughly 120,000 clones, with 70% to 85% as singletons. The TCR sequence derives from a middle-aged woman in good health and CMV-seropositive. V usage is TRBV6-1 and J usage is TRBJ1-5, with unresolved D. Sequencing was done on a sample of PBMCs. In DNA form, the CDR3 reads TGTGCCAGCAGTGAACGGGGAGTATTCAATCAGCCCCAGCATTTT. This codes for CASSERGVFNQPQHF.